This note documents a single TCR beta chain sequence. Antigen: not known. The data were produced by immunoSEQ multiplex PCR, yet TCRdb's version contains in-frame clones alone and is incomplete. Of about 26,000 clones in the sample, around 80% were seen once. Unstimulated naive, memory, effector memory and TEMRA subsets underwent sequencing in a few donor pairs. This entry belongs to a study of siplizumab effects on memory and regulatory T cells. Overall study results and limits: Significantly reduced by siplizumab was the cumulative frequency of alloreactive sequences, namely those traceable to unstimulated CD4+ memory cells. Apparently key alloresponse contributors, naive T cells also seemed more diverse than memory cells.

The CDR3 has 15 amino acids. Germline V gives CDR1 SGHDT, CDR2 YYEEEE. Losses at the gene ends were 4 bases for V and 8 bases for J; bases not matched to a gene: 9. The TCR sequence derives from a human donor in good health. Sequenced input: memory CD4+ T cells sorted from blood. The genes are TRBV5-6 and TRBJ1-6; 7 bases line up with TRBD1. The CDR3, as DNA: TGTGCCAGCAGCGTCGCACAGGGGTATTATTCACCCCTCCACTTT. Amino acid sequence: CASSVAQGYYSPLHF.